One sample yielded the 2 T cell receptor beta chains listed below, sequenced in a study of CXCR3-negative and CXCR3-positive naive CD8 T cells. The libraries of TRB cDNA were constructed through 5' RACE using UMI labels. TCRdb re-called the 5' RACE reads and gives one entry per CDR3 protein, without DNA. This sample's table has some 56,000 distinct CDR3 sequences. The sample comprised memory CD8+ T cells from blood. Receptors originate from a human donor in good health. Some clones in this sample may be carry-over from other donors' samples.

This chain links TRBV28 with TRBJ1-1. The CDR3 covers 11 residues. CDR1 and CDR2 (germline): MDHEN, SYDVKM. CDR3 loop: CASRHNTEAFF.

CDR3 amino acids: CASSLRAGTPSGANVLTF. This sequence joins TRBV5-1 and TRBJ2-6; the TRBD1 assignment by TCRdb is unverifiable without DNA. The CDR3 contains 18 residues. In germline, CDR1 is SGHRS, CDR2 YFSETQ.